One sample yielded the 3 T cell receptor beta chains listed below, sequenced in a study of CD8 T cells in ankylosing spondylitis. TCRdb itself ran the 5' RACE reads through MiXCR, one entry per CDR3 protein. The table includes just under 350,000 distinct CDR3 sequences, roughly 14% detected once. Source material: blood, either unsorted or a sorted T cell fraction (not recorded which). The receptors originated from a male donor with ankylosing spondylitis or in good health (not recorded which).

V and J are TRBV5-1 and TRBJ2-2; D is undetermined. Trimming removed 0 bases from V and 5 bases from J, with 17 bases in between. This CDR3 has 17 amino acids. CDR1 and CDR2 from the germline V gene are SGHRS and YFSETQ. The CDR3 protein is CASSLAGGNLYTGELFF. DNA of the CDR3: TGCGCCAGCAGCTTGGCCGGTGGGAATCTATATACCGGGGAGCTGTTTTTT.

This clonotype turned up a few times. The chain's CDR3 is CSVEVRSAPYNEQFF. The CDR3, as DNA: TGCAGCGTTGAGGTGCGGAGCGCCCCTTACAATGAGCAGTTCTTC. This chain connects TRBV29-1 to TRBJ2-1; D ambiguous. CDR1 SQVTM and CDR2 ANQGSEA come from the germline V gene. CDR3 size: 15 residues. V lost 3 bases, J lost 4 bases, and 16 bases lay in between.

This rearrangement joins TRBV20-1 to TRBJ2-1; 7 nucleotides agree with TRBD2. V lost 6 bases, J lost 3 bases, and 11 bases stayed unmatched. There are 15 residues in the CDR3. Germline CDR1 DFQATT, CDR2 SNEGSKA (reference sequence). In DNA form, the CDR3 reads TGCAGTGCCGCAACCGCTAGCGGCCTCTACAATGAGCAGTTCTTC. Its translation: CSAATASGLYNEQFF.